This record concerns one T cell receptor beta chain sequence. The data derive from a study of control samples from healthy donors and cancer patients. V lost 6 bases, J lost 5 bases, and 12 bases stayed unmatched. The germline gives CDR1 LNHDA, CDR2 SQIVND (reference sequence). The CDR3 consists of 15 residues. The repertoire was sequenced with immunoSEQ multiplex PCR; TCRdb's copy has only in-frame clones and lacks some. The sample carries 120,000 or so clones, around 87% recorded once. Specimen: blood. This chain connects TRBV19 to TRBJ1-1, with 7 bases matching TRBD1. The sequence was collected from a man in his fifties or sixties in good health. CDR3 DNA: TGTGCCAGTAGGCGAGAATACAGGGGAAAGACTGAAGCTTTCTTT. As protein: CASRREYRGKTEAFF.